The TCR beta chain under discussion was sequenced for a study of blood T cells in healthy people across ages (dated by TCRdb to between 2014 and 2017). Some background on the complete study: In model experiments, template switching captured about one uniquely barcoded TCR beta cDNA molecule for every two T cells. The study measured age-related changes in TCR beta repertoire diversity using deep sequencing normalized with unique cDNA molecular identifiers. Four age groups were formed from the donors: young (average approximately 17 years), middle-aged (approximately 39), aged (about 62) and long-lived (about 80). To avoid experimental bias, donors of different ages were spread randomly across the sequencing lanes. For two donors (one aged 18 to 29 and one aged 80 or older), the study analyzed two additional independent replicas of 1 million unique cDNA reads from the same blood draw. What the research found in general, with its limitations: The CMV infection status of donors was not known, potentially confounding age-related changes in expanded clonotypes. A strong correlation was found between observed TCR beta diversity and the percentage of naive T cells measured by flow cytometry. As age increased, observed TCR beta diversity per million T cells dropped in a roughly linear way, and a significant reduction was already evident by age 40. Estimates of total diversity based on one million sequenced T cells were regarded as lower bounds and as underestimates. Conclusive comparison of naive and antigen-experienced compartments was prevented by the profiling of bulk unsorted PBMCs. Compared with the aged group, the long-lived group had more naive CD4+ T cells, fewer expanded clones and increased TCR diversity, suggesting age selection.

The roughly 39 donors, aged about 6 to 95 years, were systemically healthy Caucasian individuals from Russia. Around 10 milliliters of peripheral blood were drawn from each donor into EDTA-treated Vacutainer tubes. Ficoll-Paque density-gradient centrifugation was used to isolate PBMCs, with at least 7 million per sample. Total RNA, at least 6 micrograms per sample, was extracted from PBMCs with Trizol reagent. For every donor, flow cytometry on a PBMC aliquot measured the percentage of naive CD45RAhigh/CD27high T cells. Libraries were prepared through 5' RACE. The data were produced on an Illumina HiSeq 2500. A second about 7 to 12 cycle PCR used a sample-barcoded 5' primer and a J-beta primer mix. A template-switch 5' adaptor carrying 12 random nucleotides introduced a unique molecular identifier onto each TCR beta cDNA molecule. At least 3 million CDR3-containing paired-end reads were obtained from each sample. First-strand cDNA synthesis was performed from all RNA using the Mint cDNA synthesis kit, with priming by a TRBC-specific oligonucleotide. Following uracil-DNA glycosylase treatment, a first 18-cycle PCR with universal primers M1SS and BC2_uni_R was performed on all cDNA. Regarding the original processing steps: For normalization, 1 million high-quality reads were randomly selected from each sample, with every read carrying a distinct molecular identifier. Reads sharing molecular identifiers were discarded rather than binned into consensus sequences. MiTCR, set to a Q25 quality threshold and the strictest error-elimination algorithm, was used for CDR3 identification, clonotype clustering and error correction. Lower-bound total TCR beta diversity was estimated with a nonparametric unseen species model using Euler transformation. Using fastp at Q25 and MiXCR, TCRdb reprocessed the public reads and kept productive beta chains. Rows with one shared CDR3 protein collapse into an entry with the most common genes and DNA. For this entry, the V and J calls and clone size follow TCRdb and not the study's own pipeline. The sample records approximately 1.5 million distinct CDR3 sequences, roughly a third of which are singletons. The ten largest clones capture approximately 10% of the sample.

Measured from the cysteine to the phenylalanine, the CDR3 is 19 residues long. The read is trimmed to its CDR3 DNA, 57 bases read in frame from base 1. V loses 0 bases at its end and J loses 5 bases; junction bases beyond the gene matches: 14. The germline V gene (reference sequence) sets CDR1 to MNHEY and CDR2 to SMNVEV. Comments on this clonotype: The antigen it binds to is not known. The sample holds no much larger clone one base away, and base qualities are not on file.

Sequencing was performed on blood. This receptor chain uses TRBV27 and TRBJ2-2, with 8 junctional bases fitting TRBD2. This clonotype was obtained from a woman aged 25 to 39 in good health. The DNA reads TGTGCCAGCAGTTTATCGATACCTATAGCGGGGAGGGGGACCGGGGAGCTGTTTTTT. Translated, it reads CASSLSIPIAGRGTGELFF.